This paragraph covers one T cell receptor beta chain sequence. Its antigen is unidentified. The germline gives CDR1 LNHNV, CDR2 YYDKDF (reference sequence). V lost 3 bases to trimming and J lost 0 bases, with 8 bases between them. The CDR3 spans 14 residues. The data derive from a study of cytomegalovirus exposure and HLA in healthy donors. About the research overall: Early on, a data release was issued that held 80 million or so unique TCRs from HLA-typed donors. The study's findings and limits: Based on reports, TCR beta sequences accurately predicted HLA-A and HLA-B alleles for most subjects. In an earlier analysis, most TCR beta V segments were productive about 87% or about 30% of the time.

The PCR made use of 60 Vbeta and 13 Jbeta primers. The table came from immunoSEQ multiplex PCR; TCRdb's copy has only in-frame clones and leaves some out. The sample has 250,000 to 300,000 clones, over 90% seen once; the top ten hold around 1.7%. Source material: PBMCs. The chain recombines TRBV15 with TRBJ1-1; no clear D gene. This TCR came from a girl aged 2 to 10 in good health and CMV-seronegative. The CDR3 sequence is CATSSLPLNTEAFF. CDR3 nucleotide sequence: TGTGCCACCAGCAGCCTTCCCTTGAACACTGAAGCTTTCTTT. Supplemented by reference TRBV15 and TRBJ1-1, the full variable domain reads DAMVIQNPRYQVTQFGKPVTLSCSQTLNHNVMYWYQQKSSQAPKLLFHYYDKDFNNEADTPDNFQSRRPNTSFCFLDIRSPGLGDTAMYLCATSSLPLNTEAFFGQGTRLTVV.